Shown below are 11 T cell receptor beta chains from a single sample sequenced in a study of blood T cell repertoires in COVID-19. Assay used: immunoSEQ multiplex PCR; TCRdb lists only in-frame clones, some missing. The sample holds about 300,000 clones; about 83% are singletons and the top ten take about 1.2%. Sample: peripheral blood. The receptors were sampled from a woman between 45 and 65 years old with acute or convalescent COVID-19.

The rearrangement joins TRBV13 to TRBJ1-5; weak D call: TRBD1 (6 bases). Germline CDR1 is PRHDT and CDR2 is FYEKMQ (reference sequence). The CDR3 is 15 residues long. Between the trimmed V and J ends, which lost 6 bases and 0 bases, there was a span of 12 bases. CDR3 sequence: CASSQQGYSNQPQHF. The CDR3 coding sequence is TGTGCCAGCAGTCAACAGGGTTATAGCAATCAGCCCCAGCATTTT.

The chain recombines TRBV29-1 with TRBJ1-2, with D possibly being TRBD1 (6 bases). The germline V and J ends were trimmed by 4 bases and 6 bases, with 15 bases remaining between them. The CDR3 consists of 13 residues. Germline assignment: CDR1 SQVTM and CDR2 ANQGSEA. The CDR3 DNA follows: TGCAGCGTTGCTCCAGGGGTGGGGAATGGCTACACCTTC. The encoded protein is CSVAPGVGNGYTF.

The chain recombines TRBV2 with TRBJ2-1, with 8 bases fitting TRBD2. Losses at the gene ends were 5 bases for V and 8 bases for J; bases not matched to a gene: 14. CDR1 and CDR2 from the germline V gene are SNHLY and FYNNEI. The CDR3 has 16 amino acids. The CDR3 region has the DNA TGTGCCAGCAGTTACCTAGCGGGTACCGGTTCCGATGAGCAGTTCTTC. It translates to CASSYLAGTGSDEQFF.

This sequence joins TRBV6-4 and TRBJ1-2; weak D call: TRBD1 (6 bases). This CDR3 is 14 amino acids long. V dropped 0 bases and J dropped 8 bases, with 13 bases sitting between them. Germline V gene data show CDR1 as MRHNA and CDR2 as SNTAGT. In nucleotides, the CDR3 is TGTGCCAGCAGTGACTCGAACAGGGCGCACGGCTACACCTTC. It specifies CASSDSNRAHGYTF.

The chain recombines TRBV3-1 (or the pseudogene TRBV3-2) with TRBJ1-4, with D unresolved. This CDR3 has 15 residues. Trimming shortened V by 1 base and J by 0 bases, and 6 bases separated the two germline ends. Germline assignment: CDR1 LGHDT and CDR2 YNNKEL (reference sequence). The CDR3 bases are TGTGCCAGCAGCCAAGGGGCTACAACTAATGAAAAACTGTTTTTT. As protein: CASSQGATTNEKLFF.

The rearrangement uses TRBV29-1 and TRBJ1-2; no definite D call. This CDR3 comprises 11 residues. Trimming took 5 bases from V and 8 from J, leaving 12 bases between them. Germline V CDR1 and CDR2: SQVTM, ANQGSEA. CDR3 amino acids: CSVSEENGYTF. The DNA for the CDR3 is TGCAGCGTTTCCGAGGAGAACGGCTACACCTTC.

The rearrangement joins TRBV6-6 to TRBJ2-1; D possibly corresponds to TRBD2 (5 bases). The germline CDR1 and CDR2 sequences are MNHNY and SVGAGI (reference sequence). V dropped 6 bases and J dropped 7 bases, with 13 bases sitting between them. The length of the CDR3 is 13 residues. CDR3 sequence reads: CASRSPGNNEQFF. CDR3 bases: TGTGCCAGCAGGTCTCCGGGAAATAATGAGCAGTTCTTC.

The chain employs TRBV10-2 and TRBJ1-5; D uncertain. The CDR3 contains 12 residues. V shed 3 bases and J shed 11 bases, with 11 bases lying between them. In germline, CDR1 is WSHSY, CDR2 SAAADI. CDR3 sequence: CASSDPGTAQHF. Written as DNA, the CDR3 is TGCGCCAGCAGTGACCCCGGAACAGCCCAGCATTTT.

The V and J genes are TRBV19 and TRBJ2-5, with a weak D call TRBD2 (5 bases). Germline assignment: CDR1 LNHDA and CDR2 SQIVND (reference sequence). There are 15 residues in the CDR3. Trimming cost V 5 bases and J 1 base, with 14 bases left between them. In DNA, the CDR3 is TGTGCCAGTAGTCGACCCGGGGTAAGCCAAGAGACCCAGTACTTC. Protein sequence: CASSRPGVSQETQYF. The whole variable domain, remainder taken from reference TRBV19 and TRBJ2-5, is DGGITQSPKYLFRKEGQNVTLSCEQNLNHDAMYWYRQDPGQGLRLIYYSQIVNDFQKGDIAEGYSVSREKKESFPLTVTSAQKNPTAFYLCASSRPGVSQETQYFGPGTRLLVL.

J is TRBJ1-5 and V is TRBV2; the match to TRBD1 covers 9 bases. V shed 8 bases, J shed 5 bases, and the junction held 4 bases outside the gene matches. Germline CDR1 and CDR2: SNHLY and FYNNEI. The CDR3 has 13 amino acids. CDR3 DNA: TGTGCCAGCGTAAGGGACAGGGATCAGCCCCAGCATTTT. Residues: CASVRDRDQPQHF.

The V call is TRBV25-1, the J call TRBJ2-1, with 7 nucleotides matching TRBD1. The CDR3 loop spans 15 amino acids. The ends lost 1 base at V and 6 bases at J; junction bases unmatched: 6. Germline V gene data show CDR1 as MGHDK and CDR2 as SYGVNS. The CDR3 region is CASSEFRTGSNEQFF. Here the CDR3 DNA reads TGTGCCAGCAGTGAATTTCGGACAGGATCCAATGAGCAGTTCTTC.